What follows are 3 T cell receptor beta chains derived from one specimen sequenced in a study of T-cell memory formation after mild COVID-19. From the 5' RACE reads, TCRdb called clonotypes with MiXCR, one entry per CDR3 protein. The sample has 470,000 or so distinct CDR3 sequences; around 20% are singletons. The sequencing input was PBMCs or a T cell subset sorted from them (not recorded which). The receptors originated from an adult woman who had mild COVID-19 (a few samples of this study predate the infection). Cell type and time point are not known.

The chain links TRBV27 to TRBJ2-7; D might be TRBD1 (5 bases). With 6 bases removed from V and 1 base from J, the gap between germline ends came to 10 bases. Germline V gene lookup returns CDR1 MNHEY and CDR2 SMNVEV (reference sequence). The CDR3 contains 13 residues. This CDR3 reads CASRKQGSYEQYF. DNA for the CDR3: TGTGCCAGCAGGAAGCAGGGATCCTACGAGCAGTACTTC.

This clonotype was detected only a few times. The J gene is TRBJ1-5, the V gene TRBV12-3 or TRBV12-4; D uncertain. This CDR3 is built from 14 residues. V was trimmed by 6 bases and J by 2 bases, leaving 11 bases between them. The CDR3 loop is CASSGSGGNQPQHF. The CDR3 bases are TGTGCCAGCAGCGGGTCCGGTGGCAATCAGCCCCAGCATTTT.

J is TRBJ1-2 and V is TRBV6-1; 9 bases align to TRBD1. This CDR3 contains 16 residues. Trimming took 2 bases from V and 4 from J; bases not matched to a gene: 8. Germline V gene data show CDR1 as MNHNS and CDR2 as SASEGT. Here the CDR3 reads CASSETPGQGSYGYTF. The CDR3 DNA reads TGTGCCAGCAGTGAAACCCCAGGACAGGGGTCCTATGGCTACACCTTC.